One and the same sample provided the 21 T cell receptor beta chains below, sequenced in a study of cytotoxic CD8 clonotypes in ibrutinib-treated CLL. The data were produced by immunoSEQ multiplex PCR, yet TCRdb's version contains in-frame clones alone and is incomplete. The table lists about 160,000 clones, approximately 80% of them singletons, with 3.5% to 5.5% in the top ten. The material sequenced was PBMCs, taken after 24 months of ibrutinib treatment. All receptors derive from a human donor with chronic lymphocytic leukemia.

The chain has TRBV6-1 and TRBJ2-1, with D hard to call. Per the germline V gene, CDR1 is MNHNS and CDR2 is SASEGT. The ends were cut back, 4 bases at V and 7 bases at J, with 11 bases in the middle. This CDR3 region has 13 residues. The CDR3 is CASSVPWRNEQFF. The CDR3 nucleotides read TGTGCCAGCAGTGTCCCCTGGCGGAATGAGCAGTTCTTC.

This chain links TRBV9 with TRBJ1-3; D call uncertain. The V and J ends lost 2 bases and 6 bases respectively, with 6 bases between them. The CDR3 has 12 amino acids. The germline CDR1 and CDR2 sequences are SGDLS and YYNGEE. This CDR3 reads CASSVTANTIYF. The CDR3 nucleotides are TGTGCCAGCAGCGTCACAGCAAACACCATATATTTT.

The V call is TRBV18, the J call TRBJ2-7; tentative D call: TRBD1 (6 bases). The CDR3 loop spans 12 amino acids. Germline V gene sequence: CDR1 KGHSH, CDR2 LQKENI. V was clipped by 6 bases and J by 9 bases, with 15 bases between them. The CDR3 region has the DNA TGTGCCAGCTCCCAACAGGGTACGGCGCAGTACTTC. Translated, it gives CASSQQGTAQYF.

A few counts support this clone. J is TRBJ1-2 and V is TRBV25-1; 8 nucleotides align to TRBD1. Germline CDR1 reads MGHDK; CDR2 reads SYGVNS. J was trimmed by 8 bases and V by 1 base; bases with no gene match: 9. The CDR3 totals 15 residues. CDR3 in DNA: TGTGCCAGCAGTGAATTGGACAGGGAAGAGGGGGGCTACACCTTC. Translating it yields CASSELDREEGGYTF.

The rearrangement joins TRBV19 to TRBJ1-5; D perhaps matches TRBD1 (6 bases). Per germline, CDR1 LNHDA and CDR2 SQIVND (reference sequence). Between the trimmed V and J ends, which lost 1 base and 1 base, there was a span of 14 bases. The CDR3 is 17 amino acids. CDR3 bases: TGTGCCAGTAGTATAGGCCCCAGGGGACGGAGCAATCAGCCCCAGCATTTT. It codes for CASSIGPRGRSNQPQHF.

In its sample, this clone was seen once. The CDR3 region is CARHANTGELFF. The DNA of the CDR3 is TGTGCGAGACACGCGAACACCGGGGAGCTGTTTTTT. The chain links TRBV7-9 to TRBJ2-2; D remains ambiguous. Germline CDR1 reads SEHNR; CDR2 reads FQNEAQ (reference sequence). This CDR3 is 12 amino acids long.

The CDR3 region is CASSLDGATYGYTF. The CDR3, as DNA: TGCGCCAGCAGCTTGGACGGAGCCACCTATGGCTACACCTTC. This chain uses TRBV5-1 with TRBJ1-2; the D is unclear. Germline loops: CDR1 SGHRS, CDR2 YFSETQ. This CDR3 has 14 residues. V lost 0 bases to trimming and J lost 4 bases, with 10 bases between them.

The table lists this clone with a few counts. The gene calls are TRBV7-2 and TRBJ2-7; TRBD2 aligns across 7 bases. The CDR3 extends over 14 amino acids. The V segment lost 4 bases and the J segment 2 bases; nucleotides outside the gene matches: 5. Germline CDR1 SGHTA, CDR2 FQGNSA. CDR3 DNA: TGTGCCAGCAGCTCCCGGGGGGTCACCTACGAGCAGTACTTC. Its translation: CASSSRGVTYEQYF.

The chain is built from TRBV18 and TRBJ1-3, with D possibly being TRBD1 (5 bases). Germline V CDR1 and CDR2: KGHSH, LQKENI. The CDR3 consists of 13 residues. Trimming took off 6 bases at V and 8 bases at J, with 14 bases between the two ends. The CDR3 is CASSSGRDDTIYF. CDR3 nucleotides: TGTGCCAGCTCCTCGGGACGGGACGACACCATATATTTT.

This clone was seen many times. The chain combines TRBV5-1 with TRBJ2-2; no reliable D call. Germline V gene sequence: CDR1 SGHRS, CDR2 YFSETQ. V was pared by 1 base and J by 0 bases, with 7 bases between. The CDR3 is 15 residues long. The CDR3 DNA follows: TGCGCCAGCAGCTTGTTTCCATCGAACACCGGGGAGCTGTTTTTT. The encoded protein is CASSLFPSNTGELFF.

The CDR3: CASTPLRGDQPQHF. Here the CDR3 DNA reads TGTGCCAGCACTCCTTTGAGGGGCGATCAGCCCCAGCATTTT. The chain recombines TRBV7-9 with TRBJ1-5; D perhaps matches TRBD1 (5 bases). Germline V lookup: CDR1 SEHNR, CDR2 FQNEAQ (reference sequence). The germline V and J ends were trimmed by 7 bases and 5 bases, with 15 bases remaining between them. The CDR3 consists of 14 residues.

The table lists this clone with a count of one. CDR3 region: CASSNFWNEKLFF. In DNA, the CDR3 is TGCGCCAGCAGCAATTTTTGGAACGAAAAACTGTTTTTT. The chain joins TRBV5-1 to TRBJ1-4, with no clear D. Germline assignment: CDR1 SGHRS and CDR2 YFSETQ. The CDR3 runs to 13 residues. Trimming stripped 4 bases from V and 8 bases from J, with 12 bases between.

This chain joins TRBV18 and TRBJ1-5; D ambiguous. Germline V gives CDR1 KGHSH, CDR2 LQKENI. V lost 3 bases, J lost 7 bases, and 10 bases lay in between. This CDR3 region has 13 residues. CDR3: CASSPAWEQPQHF. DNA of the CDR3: TGTGCCAGCTCACCCGCTTGGGAACAGCCCCAGCATTTT.

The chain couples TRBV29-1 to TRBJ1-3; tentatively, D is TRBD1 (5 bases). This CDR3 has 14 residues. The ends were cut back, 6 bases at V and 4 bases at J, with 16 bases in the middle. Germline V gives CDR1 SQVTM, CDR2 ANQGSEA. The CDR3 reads CSVVPGTVGNTIYF. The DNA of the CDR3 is TGCAGCGTCGTCCCCGGGACCGTGGGAAACACCATATATTTT.

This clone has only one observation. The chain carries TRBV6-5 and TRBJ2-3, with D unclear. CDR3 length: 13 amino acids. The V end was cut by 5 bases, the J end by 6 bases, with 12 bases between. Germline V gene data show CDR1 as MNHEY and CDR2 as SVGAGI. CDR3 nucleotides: TGTGCCAGCAGTCCCTTTCGTATGGATACGCAGTATTTT. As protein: CASSPFRMDTQYF.

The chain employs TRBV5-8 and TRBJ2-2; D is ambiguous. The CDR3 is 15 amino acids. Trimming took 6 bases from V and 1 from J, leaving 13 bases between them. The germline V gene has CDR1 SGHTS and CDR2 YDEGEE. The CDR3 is CASIPSGLNTGELFF. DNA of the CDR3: TGTGCCAGCATCCCCTCAGGCTTGAACACCGGGGAGCTGTTTTTT.

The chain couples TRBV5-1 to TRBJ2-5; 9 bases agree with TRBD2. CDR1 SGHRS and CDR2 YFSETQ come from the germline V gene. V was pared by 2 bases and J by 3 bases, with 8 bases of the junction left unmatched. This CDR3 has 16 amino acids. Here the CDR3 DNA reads TGCGCCAGCAGCTTTCAACCGACTAGCGGAAAAGAGACCCAGTACTTC. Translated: CASSFQPTSGKETQYF.

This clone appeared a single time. The CDR3 reads CASSLNTHSYNEQFF. CDR3 bases: TGTGCCAGCAGCTTGAACACCCACTCCTACAATGAGCAGTTCTTC. The chain combines TRBV5-6 with TRBJ2-1; no firm D call. The CDR3 sequence is 15 residues long. Deletions cut 1 base from V and 0 bases from J, with 8 bases between. Germline V lookup: CDR1 SGHDT, CDR2 YYEEEE.

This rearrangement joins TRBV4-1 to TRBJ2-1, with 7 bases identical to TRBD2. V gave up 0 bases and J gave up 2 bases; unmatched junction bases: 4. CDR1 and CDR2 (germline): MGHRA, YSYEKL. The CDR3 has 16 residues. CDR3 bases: TGCGCCAGCAGCCAAGATCCGGGGAGGGCCTACAATGAGCAGTTCTTC. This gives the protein CASSQDPGRAYNEQFF.

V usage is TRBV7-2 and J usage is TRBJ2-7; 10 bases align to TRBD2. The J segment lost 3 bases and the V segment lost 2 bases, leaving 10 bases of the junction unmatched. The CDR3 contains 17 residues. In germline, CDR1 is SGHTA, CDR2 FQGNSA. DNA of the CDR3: TGTGCCAGCAGCTTACTCGTAGGGGCTAGCGGGGGCTACGAGCAGTACTTC. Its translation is CASSLLVGASGGYEQYF.

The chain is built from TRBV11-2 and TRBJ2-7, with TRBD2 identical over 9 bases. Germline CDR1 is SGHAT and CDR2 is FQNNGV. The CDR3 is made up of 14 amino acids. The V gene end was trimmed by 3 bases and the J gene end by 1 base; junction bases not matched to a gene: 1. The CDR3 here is CASSFSGRSYEQYF. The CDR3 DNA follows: TGTGCCAGCAGCTTTAGCGGGAGATCCTACGAGCAGTACTTC.